This T cell receptor (beta chain) was sequenced in a study of T cells in women clearing cervical HPV infection. Data came from immunoSEQ multiplex PCR; TCRdb stores just in-frame clones and leaves some out. The listing records around 20,000 clones. Each participant carried one incident cervical HPV16 infection only. CDR1 is KGHSH and CDR2 is LQKENI in the germline V gene. V lost 6 bases to trimming and J lost 0 bases, with 12 bases between them. The CDR3 spans 14 residues. Note on this clone: The read terminates 3 residues before the CDR3 end, so the remaining end is supplied by the germline J gene.

V is TRBV18 and J is TRBJ2-7; D is undetermined. Input material: blood buffy coat. The clonotype originates from a woman between 18 and 70 years old with a cervical HPV16 infection that either progressed to CIN3+ or cleared (not recorded which). CDR3 protein: CASSQIPCSYEQYF. The sequenced CDR3 bases are TGTGCCAGCTCCCAGATCCCCTGCTCCTACGAG.